The 25 T cell receptor beta chains below were found in one sample sequenced in a study of quantifying T cell responses using KT2 cells. Study information: RNA was reverse transcribed with TCR alpha and beta constant-region primers.

An oligo carrying a UMI was ligated to the cDNA 3' end. An equimolar mix of RC1.1 and RC1.2 primed the beta chain across TRBC1 and TRBC2. TCRdb re-analysed the UMI-ligation and nested PCR reads in MiXCR, keeping a single row per CDR3 protein. This table holds around 44,000 distinct CDR3 sequences, 17% found once. Sequenced material: PBMCs spiked with cells of the T cell clone KT2. These receptors were taken from a human donor.

Only a few counts were recorded for this clonotype. The chain carries TRBV6-2 or TRBV6-3 and TRBJ2-1, with a possible D match to TRBD1 (6 bases). This CDR3 region has 16 residues. The ends were cut back, 6 bases at V and 0 bases at J, with 15 bases in the middle. CDR1 is MNHEY, CDR2 SVGEGT, per germline. CDR3 DNA: TGTGCCAGCAGCCGCCCACAGGGTAGCTCCTACAATGAGCAGTTCTTC. It is translated as CASSRPQGSSYNEQFF.

The rearrangement uses TRBV20-1 and TRBJ1-5; D not certain. Germline V gene lookup returns CDR1 DFQATT and CDR2 SNEGSKA (reference sequence). Trimming removed 3 bases at V and 0 bases at J, with 9 bases between. The length of the CDR3 is 14 residues. CDR3 in amino acids: CSASQLNSNQPQHF. As DNA, the CDR3 is TGCAGTGCTAGCCAGCTAAATAGCAATCAGCCCCAGCATTTT.

This chain uses TRBV2 with TRBJ2-2; D is possibly TRBD1 (6 bases). The CDR3 extends over 15 amino acids. CDR1 and CDR2 from the germline V gene are SNHLY and FYNNEI. Trimming removed 7 bases at V and 3 bases at J, with 15 bases between. The DNA for the CDR3 is TGTGCCAGCACCCCACAGGGAATACACACCGGGGAGCTGTTTTTT. It codes for CASTPQGIHTGELFF.

This clonotype has more than one count but fewer than ten. The chain joins TRBV5-1 to TRBJ1-5; D remains ambiguous. The CDR3 is 15 amino acids. The germline V and J ends were trimmed by 0 bases and 5 bases, with 12 bases remaining between them. The germline V gene has CDR1 SGHRS and CDR2 YFSETQ. CDR3 sequence (DNA): TGCGCCAGCAGCTTGGATGGGTCAGGCGATCAGCCCCAGCATTTT. Translation: CASSLDGSGDQPQHF.

The rearrangement joins TRBV27 to TRBJ1-1, with TRBD1 identical over 9 bases. V was clipped by 6 bases and J by 7 bases; unmatched bases: 15. The CDR3 has 16 residues. Per the germline V gene, CDR1 is MNHEY and CDR2 is SMNVEV (reference sequence). The CDR3 DNA follows: TGTGCCAGCAGCACAGGGGGCCGTGGTAAACACTTTGAAGCTTTCTTT. This translates into CASSTGGRGKHFEAFF.

The sample holds a few counts of this clonotype. The J gene is TRBJ2-7, the V gene TRBV6-1; maybe TRBD1 (6 bases). With 2 bases removed from V and 5 bases from J, the gap between germline ends came to 16 bases. Germline CDR1 reads MNHNS; CDR2 reads SASEGT. The CDR3 has 15 residues. CDR3 sequence reads: CASSEIKQGMDEQYF. CDR3 nucleotide sequence: TGTGCCAGCAGTGAAATTAAGCAGGGGATGGACGAGCAGTACTTC.

The V and J genes are TRBV27 and TRBJ2-3; D unresolved. V lost 2 bases and J 0 bases, leaving 9 bases between the germline ends. This CDR3 comprises 15 residues. Germline V gene lookup returns CDR1 MNHEY and CDR2 SMNVEV (reference sequence). In nucleotides, the CDR3 is TGTGCCAGCAGTTTACTACTTTCTAGCACAGATACGCAGTATTTT. Its protein product is CASSLLLSSTDTQYF.

V gene TRBV11-2 combines with J gene TRBJ1-6, with TRBD1 as a possible D gene (5 bases). CDR3 size: 14 residues. From germline, CDR1 is SGHAT and CDR2 FQNNGV. V gave up 5 bases and J gave up 9 bases, with 14 bases separating them. CDR3 in amino acids: CASSPQGEGSPLHF. The CDR3 DNA follows: TGTGCCAGCAGCCCTCAAGGGGAGGGTTCACCCCTCCACTTT.

This clonotype was detected a few times. This chain uses TRBV20-1 with TRBJ1-6, with TRBD1 matching over 12 bases. J lost 10 bases, V lost 6 bases, and 7 bases had no gene match. This CDR3 has 14 residues. Germline CDR1 and CDR2: DFQATT and SNEGSKA (reference sequence). This CDR3 is CSAIPGTGGSPLHF. CDR3 coding DNA: TGCAGTGCCATTCCCGGGACAGGGGGCTCACCCCTCCACTTT.

A few counts support this clonotype. The chain links TRBV13 to TRBJ1-6; D unclear. Per germline, CDR1 PRHDT and CDR2 FYEKMQ (reference sequence). V was pared by 2 bases and J by 10 bases, with 6 bases between. This CDR3 region has 12 residues. DNA of the CDR3: TGTGCCAGCAGCTTAAGGTTCTCACCCCTCCACTTT. Its protein product is CASSLRFSPLHF. The variable domain in full, with the rest retrieved from reference TRBV13 and TRBJ1-6, is AAGVIQSPRHLIKEKRETATLKCYPIPRHDTVYWYQQGPGQDPQFLISFYEKMQSDKGSIPDRFSAQQFSDYHSELNMSSLELGDSALYFCASSLRFSPLHFGNGTRLTVT.

V is TRBV20-1 and J is TRBJ2-7; D not certain. The CDR3 has 14 residues. Trimming removed 5 bases at V and 2 bases at J, with 16 bases between. Germline CDR1 is DFQATT and CDR2 is SNEGSKA (reference sequence). The CDR3 region is CSALPPTQTYEQYF. The DNA of the CDR3 is TGCAGTGCTCTCCCTCCCACTCAGACCTACGAGCAGTACTTC.

The rearrangement joins TRBV4-3 to TRBJ1-2, with TRBD1 matching 8 bases. Trimming at V came to 2 bases and at J to 7 bases, leaving 9 bases not matched to a gene. There are 15 residues in the CDR3. CDR1 and CDR2 from the germline V gene are LGHNA and YSLEER. CDR3 region: CASSQHGRQGSGYTF. The CDR3 coding sequence is TGCGCCAGCAGCCAACACGGAAGACAGGGGTCTGGCTACACCTTC.

This clonotype was counted only a few times. The chain uses TRBV29-1 and TRBJ2-5; 16 nucleotides match TRBD2. Unmatched junction bases numbered 9, after V lost 4 bases and J lost 1 base. Germline CDR1 is SQVTM and CDR2 is ANQGSEA. This CDR3 has 18 residues. The CDR3, as DNA: TGCAGCGTTGCCAAGGGACTAGCGGGGGGGCTATCCCAAGAGACCCAGTACTTC. It specifies CSVAKGLAGGLSQETQYF.

The table lists this clonotype with a few counts. V and J are TRBV12-3 or TRBV12-4 and TRBJ1-4; D is uncertain. The CDR3 loop spans 17 amino acids. Deletions cut 3 bases from V and 0 bases from J, with 14 bases between. CDR3 loop: CASSFDEAWATNEKLFF. CDR3 bases: TGTGCCAGCAGTTTTGATGAGGCCTGGGCAACTAATGAAAAACTGTTTTTT.

The chain combines TRBV5-4 with TRBJ2-5; D is undetermined. Germline CDR1 and CDR2: SGHNT and YYREEE (reference sequence). The CDR3 has 14 residues. The V gene lost 0 bases and the J gene lost 1 base, with 7 bases spanning the gap. CDR3 amino acids: CASSLDGIQETQYF. CDR3 DNA sequence: TGTGCCAGCAGCTTGGATGGAATCCAAGAGACCCAGTACTTC.

V is TRBV19 and J is TRBJ1-5, with D perhaps matching TRBD1 (6 bases). This CDR3 is 16 amino acids long. Trimming removed 4 bases from V and 8 bases from J, with 21 bases in between. Germline lookup yields CDR1 LNHDA and CDR2 SQIVND (reference sequence). The CDR3 here is CASSKNGGGGAKPQHF. CDR3 DNA sequence: TGTGCCAGTAGTAAAAATGGTGGGGGGGGCGCAAAGCCCCAGCATTTT.

This clonotype was picked up a small number of times. This chain links TRBV5-1 with TRBJ2-1; 8 nucleotides match TRBD2. Germline CDR1 reads SGHRS; CDR2 reads YFSETQ. This CDR3 is 21 amino acids long. V trimming: 3 bases; J trimming: 6 bases; junction bases outside the gene matches: 26. This CDR3 reads CASSSPPGPAGGSLLPNEQFF. In DNA, the CDR3 is TGCGCCAGCAGCTCCCCTCCCGGTCCTGCGGGGGGTTCCCTTTTGCCCAATGAGCAGTTCTTC.

This clonotype has a handful of counts. The genes are TRBV24-1 and TRBJ2-1, with D unclear. Trimming removed 3 bases from V and 0 bases from J, with 11 bases in between. The CDR3 sequence is 16 residues long. CDR1 and CDR2 (germline): KGHDR, SFDVKD. In nucleotides, the CDR3 is TGTGCCACCAGTGATCCGGTTCTCAGCTCCTACAATGAGCAGTTCTTC. Its protein product is CATSDPVLSSYNEQFF.

This chain connects TRBV11-2 to TRBJ2-7, with 7 bases aligning to TRBD1. After removal of 8 bases from V and 6 bases from J, the junction contained 10 bases not matched to a gene. From germline, CDR1 is SGHAT and CDR2 FQNNGV. This CDR3 comprises 13 residues. In nucleotides, the CDR3 is TGTGCCAGCGGTCCCTCTAGGGGGCTCGAGCAGTACTTC. Protein product: CASGPSRGLEQYF.

The J gene is TRBJ2-1, the V gene TRBV7-2; 8 bases align to TRBD2. This CDR3 comprises 17 residues. Germline V gene data show CDR1 as SGHTA and CDR2 as FQGNSA. After removal of 4 bases from V and 4 bases from J, the junction contained 12 bases not matched to a gene. CDR3 nucleotides: TGTGCCAGCAGCTACGCCATAGCGGGGACACCTTACAATGAGCAGTTCTTC. Amino acid sequence: CASSYAIAGTPYNEQFF.

The chain employs TRBV24-1 and TRBJ2-2; 8 bases align to TRBD1. Trimming removed 5 bases from V and 5 bases from J; junction bases left unmatched: 3. Germline loops: CDR1 KGHDR, CDR2 SFDVKD. The length of the CDR3 is 14 residues. The CDR3 region is CATSGTGWTGELFF. The CDR3 DNA is TGTGCCACCAGTGGGACAGGGTGGACCGGGGAGCTGTTTTTT.

Only a few counts were recorded for this clonotype. The CDR3 DNA sequence: TGTGCCAGCAGGCCGGGAGGGGCCACCCAAGAGACCCAGTACTTC. Protein product: CASRPGGATQETQYF. The chain has TRBV13 and TRBJ2-5, with 8 bases lining up with TRBD2. The ends lost 6 bases at V and 1 base at J; junction bases unmatched: 7. Germline-derived CDR1 and CDR2 are PRHDT and FYEKMQ (reference sequence). The CDR3 runs to 15 residues.

This clonotype was seen many times. The V gene is TRBV18, the J gene TRBJ2-3; D gene unclear. Germline V gives CDR1 KGHSH, CDR2 LQKENI. V was cut by 3 bases and J by 6 bases, with 13 bases left in between. The CDR3 totals 14 residues. The CDR3 DNA sequence: TGTGCCAGCTCACCTCAGGAAACGAGGGATACGCAGTATTTT. The encoded protein is CASSPQETRDTQYF.

The chain combines TRBV12-3 or TRBV12-4 with TRBJ1-5; D ambiguous. The CDR3 consists of 12 residues. The V and J ends lost 8 bases and 4 bases respectively, with 9 bases between them. Written as DNA, the CDR3 is TGTGCCAGCTCGCTCGGGAATCAGCCCCAGCATTTT. It yields the protein CASSLGNQPQHF.

This clonotype was picked up a small number of times. The chain couples TRBV19 to TRBJ1-1, with D uncertain. This CDR3 spans 14 amino acids. Trimming removed 6 bases from V and 3 bases from J, with 14 bases in between. Germline V gene lookup returns CDR1 LNHDA and CDR2 SQIVND (reference sequence). CDR3 loop: CASRSPRTYTEAFF. In DNA form, the CDR3 reads TGTGCCAGTAGATCCCCGAGGACGTACACTGAAGCTTTCTTT. Combining the CDR3 with reference TRBV19 and TRBJ1-1 gives the whole variable domain DGGITQSPKYLFRKEGQNVTLSCEQNLNHDAMYWYRQDPGQGLRLIYYSQIVNDFQKGDIAEGYSVSREKKESFPLTVTSAQKNPTAFYLCASRSPRTYTEAFFGQGTRLTVV.